The present T cell receptor beta chain was sequenced within a study of regulatory T cells in long-lasting Graves disease. Turning to the study itself: Newly diagnosed Graves' patients took antithyroid drugs under 3 months.

Points from the study as a whole: Blood alone, not thyroid tissue, was studied. Persistent disease preferred TRBV28, TRBJ1-2 and TRBJ2-5; new disease, TRBV20-1 and TRBJ2-1.

This clonotype was counted many times. Its antigen is still unknown. Noted time point: newly diagnosed GD, antithyroid drugs for less than 3 months. Generation of the TCR library employed RNA extracted from PBMCs. This CDR3 region has 12 residues. Trimming left V 6 bases short and J 9 bases short, with 11 bases between. CDR3 regions were amplified by Arm-PCR using iRepertoire HTBI primers to build TCR beta libraries. TCRdb re-analysed the multiplex PCR reads in MiXCR, keeping a single row per CDR3 protein. The sample lists 540,000 or so distinct CDR3 sequences, about 14% seen once, with 10% in the top ten. This sample also appeared in a second study, on T cells in Graves' hyperthyroidism and ophthalmopathy. Turning to that study: During a first-round RT-PCR of the TCR CDR3, the HTBI primer set was used.

This chain joins TRBV12-3 or TRBV12-4 and TRBJ2-2; D unresolved. The sequencing used peripheral blood mononuclear cells (PBMCs), collected at new diagnosis, from a patient treated with antithyroid drugs. The receptor was derived from a man under 40 with Graves disease. CDR3 nucleotide sequence: TGTGCCAGCAGCCCCCAATGGAGGGAGCTGTTTTTT. This codes for CASSPQWRELFF.